These T cell receptor beta chains were read from a single sample in a study of blood T cell repertoires in COVID-19. Sequencing used immunoSEQ multiplex PCR; TCRdb keeps in-frame clones, though not all of them. There are around 29,000 clones in the sample; 80% to 90% occur only once, and about 9.4% lies in the top ten. The specimen sequenced was peripheral blood. The receptors originated from a man in his 60s with acute or convalescent COVID-19. Each CDR3 is given with its conserved first and last residue. A D gene is named only where the DNA matches it firmly. Rows give clone size only sometimes, using once, few, many, or a class for an expanded clone.

d_call | j_call | clone_size | v_call | cdr3_aa | cdr3_nt
TRBD1 | TRBJ2-7 | - | TRBV6-2/TRBV6-3 | CASSYAAGQVGQYF | TGTGCCAGCAGTTACGCGGCGGGACAGGTGGGGCAGTACTTC
- | TRBJ2-1 | - | TRBV5-1 | CASSTLASLYNEQFF | TGCGCCAGCAGCACCCTAGCGTCGCTGTACAATGAGCAGTTCTTC
- | TRBJ1-1 | once | TRBV5-1 | CASSSTGYDTEAFF | TGCGCCAGCAGCTCCACAGGGTACGACACTGAAGCTTTCTTT
- | TRBJ1-2 | - | TRBV6-6 | CASSYSGDPYYGYTF | TGTGCCAGCAGTTACTCAGGGGATCCATACTATGGCTACACCTTC
- | TRBJ1-1 | - | TRBV4-1 | CASSQGGRTAANTEAFF | TGCGCCAGCAGCCAAGGTGGGCGGACAGCTGCGAACACTGAAGCTTTCTTT
TRBD2 | TRBJ2-3 | - | TRBV5-1 | CASSSGLAGVQYEYF | TGCGCCAGCAGCTCGGGCCTAGCGGGGGTGCAATACGAGTATTTT
- | TRBJ2-5 | - | TRBV18 | CASSPGRPEETQYF | TGTGCCAGCTCACCAGGGAGGCCAGAAGAGACCCAGTACTTC
TRBD1 | TRBJ1-1 | - | TRBV19 | CASSRAGTGLNTEAFF | TGTGCCAGTAGTAGAGCCGGGACAGGTTTGAACACTGAAGCTTTCTTT
- | TRBJ1-1 | - | TRBV3-1/TRBV3-2 | CASRNTVNTEAFF | TGTGCCAGCAGAAACACAGTGAACACTGAAGCTTTCTTT
- | TRBJ2-3 | - | TRBV5-1 | CASSFGQITDTQYF | TGCGCCAGCAGCTTCGGACAGATCACAGATACGCAGTATTTT
TRBD1 | TRBJ2-7 | - | TRBV2 | CASRDRSYEQYF | TGTGCCAGCAGGGACAGGTCCTACGAGCAGTACTTC
TRBD1 | TRBJ1-2 | - | TRBV11-2 | CASTQGVSNYGYTF | TGTGCCAGCACCCAGGGGGTCTCTAACTATGGCTACACCTTC
- | TRBJ1-2 | - | TRBV10-3 | CAISDLRGGDGYTF | TGTGCCATCAGTGACCTCAGGGGAGGGGATGGCTACACCTTC
TRBD2 | TRBJ2-2 | - | TRBV29-1 | CSVQYYRVGGTSKTGELFF | TGCAGCGTTCAATACTACCGGGTCGGTGGGACTAGCAAAACCGGGGAGCTGTTTTTT
- | TRBJ1-1 | - | TRBV27 | CASSLSLGGRGTEAFF | TGTGCCAGCAGTTTATCGTTGGGGGGGCGGGGTACTGAAGCTTTCTTT
- | TRBJ2-1 | - | TRBV5-4 | CASSITSNEQFF | TGTGCCAGCAGCATAACTAGCAATGAGCAGTTCTTC
TRBD1 | TRBJ1-1 | few | TRBV11-2 | CASSWDRYPNTEAFF | TGTGCCAGCAGCTGGGACAGATACCCTAACACTGAAGCTTTCTTT
- | TRBJ1-5 | few | TRBV6-8 | CASIFPQGGGGNQPQHF | TGTGCCAGCATTTTTCCTCAGGGAGGAGGAGGCAATCAGCCCCAGCATTTT
TRBD1 | TRBJ1-5 | - | TRBV28 | CASSPGTVFQPQHF | TGTGCCAGCAGTCCAGGGACAGTTTTCCAGCCCCAGCATTTT
- | TRBJ2-7 | - | TRBV7-6 | CASSFSGNHEQYF | TGTGCCAGCAGCTTTTCGGGGAACCACGAGCAGTACTTC
- | TRBJ2-5 | - | TRBV7-9 | CASSDLAIQETQYF | TGTGCCAGCAGCGATCTCGCTATTCAAGAGACCCAGTACTTC
TRBD2 | TRBJ2-7 | - | TRBV5-1 | CASSFAGGSYEQYF | TGCGCCAGCAGCTTCGCGGGAGGCTCCTACGAGCAGTACTTC
TRBD1 | TRBJ1-6 | - | TRBV2 | CASRSTGGASPLHF | TGTGCCAGCAGGTCGACAGGGGGAGCCTCACCCCTCCACTTT
- | TRBJ2-2 | - | TRBV6-5 | CASDASLVVPGELFF | TGTGCCAGCGATGCCTCCCTCGTAGTTCCCGGGGAGCTGTTTTTT
- | TRBJ1-5 | - | TRBV27 | CASSLWAVDNQPQHF | TGTGCCAGCAGTTTATGGGCAGTGGACAATCAGCCCCAGCATTTT
- | TRBJ1-5 | - | TRBV18 | CASSAGVGEQPQHF | TGTGCCAGCTCGGCAGGGGTGGGAGAACAGCCCCAGCATTTT
- | TRBJ2-7 | once | TRBV14 | CASSQVHNRENEQYF | TGTGCCAGCAGCCAAGTTCATAACAGGGAAAACGAGCAGTACTTC
- | TRBJ2-6 | once | TRBV18 | CASSPGRGANVLTF | TGTGCCAGCTCACCCGGCAGGGGGGCCAACGTCCTGACTTTC
TRBD2 | TRBJ2-1 | - | TRBV28 | CASSPSGTSGYNEQFF | TGTGCCAGCAGTCCCTCCGGGACTAGCGGCTACAATGAGCAGTTCTTC
- | TRBJ1-2 | - | TRBV3-1/TRBV3-2 | CASSLVGGGGYTF | TGTGCCAGCAGCCTGGTGGGGGGAGGTGGCTACACCTTC
TRBD2 | TRBJ2-1 | - | TRBV29-1 | CSAQLAGLTNEQFF | TGCAGCGCTCAACTAGCGGGATTGACAAATGAGCAGTTCTTC
TRBD1 | TRBJ1-5 | - | TRBV11-3 | CASSLTDRGDQPQHF | TGTGCCAGCAGCTTGACGGACAGGGGAGATCAGCCCCAGCATTTT
- | TRBJ1-3 | - | TRBV28 | CASSSNGQGSRNTIYF | TGTGCCAGCAGTTCTAACGGCCAGGGGTCCAGAAACACCATATATTTT
- | TRBJ1-3 | - | TRBV28 | CASTLHRPGNTIYF | TGTGCCAGCACCCTTCACAGGCCCGGAAACACCATATATTTT
TRBD2 | TRBJ2-7 | - | TRBV3-1/TRBV3-2 | CASSQAALTSGGLSYEQYF | TGTGCCAGCAGCCAAGCCGCCCTGACTAGCGGGGGGCTCTCCTACGAGCAGTACTTC
- | TRBJ1-1 | - | TRBV9 | CASSVSGDTEAFF | TGTGCCAGCAGCGTAAGCGGGGACACTGAAGCTTTCTTT
- | TRBJ1-1 | - | TRBV7-6 | CASSLVWRTEAFF | TGTGCCAGCAGCTTAGTTTGGCGGACTGAAGCTTTCTTT
- | TRBJ1-1 | - | TRBV30 | CAGTGVPIEAFF | TGTGCCGGAACCGGGGTCCCCATTGAAGCTTTCTTT
- | TRBJ2-1 | - | TRBV7-8 | CASSLGQGLSSYNEQFF | TGTGCCAGCAGCTTAGGTCAGGGTCTTAGCTCCTACAATGAGCAGTTCTTC
TRBD2 | TRBJ2-3 | - | TRBV5-1 | CASSPGDYLSDTQYF | TGCGCCAGCAGCCCCGGGGACTACCTATCAGATACGCAGTATTTT
TRBD1 | TRBJ1-4 | - | TRBV4-1 | CASSQVGQGNEKLFF | TGCGCCAGCAGCCAAGTTGGACAGGGTAATGAAAAACTGTTTTTT
- | TRBJ1-1 | - | TRBV4-1 | CASSQVTGPEGTEAFF | TGCGCCAGCAGCCAAGTCACAGGGCCAGAGGGCACTGAAGCTTTCTTT
- | TRBJ2-1 | once | TRBV3-1/TRBV3-2 | CASSQDIAEQFF | TGTGCCAGCAGCCAAGATATAGCTGAGCAGTTCTTC
TRBD2 | TRBJ2-3 | - | TRBV9 | CASSVGNSGGMADTQYF | TGTGCCAGCAGCGTAGGTAATAGCGGGGGTATGGCAGATACGCAGTATTTT
- | TRBJ1-5 | - | TRBV6-6 | CASRHLGGGSNQPQHF | TGTGCCAGCAGACACCTGGGAGGGGGAAGTAATCAGCCCCAGCATTTT
- | TRBJ2-7 | few | TRBV7-9 | CASSPPGMSSYEQYF | TGTGCCAGCAGCCCCCCGGGGATGAGCTCCTACGAGCAGTACTTC
- | TRBJ1-5 | once | TRBV15 | CATGRGDGNQPQHF | TGTGCCACCGGTCGGGGGGATGGTAATCAGCCCCAGCATTTT
- | TRBJ2-3 | - | TRBV5-4 | CASSRDSGDTQYF | TGTGCCAGCAGCCGGGACTCTGGAGATACGCAGTATTTT
TRBD2 | TRBJ2-3 | - | TRBV11-2 | CASSYGLAGVADTQYF | TGTGCCAGCAGCTACGGACTAGCGGGAGTGGCAGATACGCAGTATTTT
TRBD1 | TRBJ1-1 | - | TRBV6-5 | CASSYSTGGDEAFF | TGTGCCAGCAGTTACTCGACAGGGGGAGATGAAGCTTTCTTT
- | TRBJ1-5 | - | TRBV1 | CTSSQGGDRGPQPQHF | TGCACCAGCAGCCAAGGGGGGGACAGGGGGCCTCAGCCCCAGCATTTT
TRBD1 | TRBJ1-1 | - | TRBV4-2 | CASLPGQGEFEAFF | TGTGCCAGCCTTCCAGGACAGGGGGAATTTGAAGCTTTCTTT
TRBD1 | TRBJ2-1 | - | TRBV10-3 | CAINRDRELNEQFF | TGTGCCATCAATAGGGACAGGGAGTTGAATGAGCAGTTCTTC
- | TRBJ1-6 | - | TRBV7-2 | CASSLVQGGNSPLHF | TGTGCCAGCAGCTTAGTGCAGGGTGGTAATTCACCCCTCCACTTT
TRBD1 | TRBJ2-7 | - | TRBV6-6 | CASSPPAGTGAYEQYF | TGTGCCAGCAGCCCCCCTGCCGGGACAGGCGCCTACGAGCAGTACTTC
- | TRBJ1-5 | once | TRBV3-1/TRBV3-2 | CASSPGGGSAYQPQHF | TGTGCCAGCAGCCCCGGTGGGGGGAGCGCGTACCAGCCCCAGCATTTT
TRBD1 | TRBJ2-7 | - | TRBV7-7 | CASSLTGGYEQYF | TGTGCCAGCAGCTTAACAGGGGGGTACGAGCAGTACTTC
- | TRBJ2-7 | - | TRBV30 | CAWSRPRDSKLYEQYF | TGTGCCTGGAGTCGTCCCAGGGATTCGAAACTCTACGAGCAGTACTTC